This T cell receptor (beta chain) was sequenced during a study of T-cell memory formation after mild COVID-19. Background on the study: TCR clusters largely stayed donor specific.

TCRdb ran MiXCR on the 5' RACE reads and lists one entry per CDR3 protein. The sample includes about 430,000 distinct CDR3 sequences, roughly 26% of them seen just once. The CDR3 is 16 amino acids. V was pared by 3 bases and J by 4 bases, with 11 bases of the junction left unmatched. Germline V gene lookup returns CDR1 SGDLS and CDR2 YYNGEE. The TCR originated in an adult woman who had mild COVID-19 (a few samples of this study predate the infection). Cell type and time point are not known. The chain employs TRBV9 and TRBJ1-1; 8 nucleotides line up with TRBD1. Sequences were obtained from PBMCs or a T cell subset sorted from them (not recorded which). In nucleotides, the CDR3 is TGTGCCAGCAGCGCTGGACAGGGCTCAGGGATCACTGAAGCTTTCTTT. The encoded protein is CASSAGQGSGITEAFF.